This TCR beta chain was recorded in a study of T-cell memory formation after mild COVID-19. Regarding the study as a whole: Day 15 to 85 contracting clones showed balanced CD4/CD8; later expanders leaned CD4+.

The CDR3 is 11 residues long. Per germline, CDR1 MNHNS and CDR2 SASEGT. Trimming left V 7 bases short and J 5 bases short, with 5 bases between. A single record per CDR3 protein comes from TCRdb applying MiXCR to the 5' RACE reads. The table lists 400,000 to 500,000 distinct CDR3 sequences, approximately 19% of them singletons. With respect to this clonotype: The antigen remains undetermined.

The origin of this receptor is a man aged 18-30 years who had mild COVID-19 (a few samples of this study predate the infection). Cell type and time point are not known. The V and J genes are TRBV6-1 and TRBJ1-4, with no clear D. Specimen: PBMCs or a T cell subset sorted from them (not recorded which). This chain's CDR3 is CASTLNEKLFF. Here the CDR3 DNA reads TGTGCCAGCACCTTAAATGAAAAACTGTTTTTT.